These T cell receptor beta chains were read from a single sample in a study of Graves' ophthalmopathy and Graves' hyperthyroidism. MiXCR was run by TCRdb on the multiplex PCR reads, yielding one entry per CDR3 protein. The table includes about 420,000 distinct CDR3 sequences, around 21% detected once. The specimen was peripheral blood. These TCRs come from a woman aged 18-30 years with stable Graves' hyperthyroidism. Each CDR3 is given with its conserved first and last residue. D genes are given only for firm matches. Clone size, where shown, is once, few, many, or a class for clones that have expanded.

d_gene	v_gene	abundance	j_gene	CDR3aa	CDR3nt
.	TRBV25-1	many	TRBJ1-5	CASGEIGAAGDQPQHF	TGTGCCAGCGGTGAAATCGGCGCGGCAGGGGATCAGCCCCAGCATTTT
.	TRBV14	many	TRBJ2-7	CASSPSWGSVEQYF	TGTGCCAGCAGCCCATCCTGGGGTTCTGTGGAGCAGTACTTC
TRBD1	TRBV5-1	many	TRBJ2-4	CASSDRGENIQYF	TGCGCCAGCAGCGACAGGGGTGAAAACATTCAGTACTTC
.	TRBV12-3/TRBV12-4	many	TRBJ2-7	CASSFLTDYEQYF	TGTGCCAGCAGTTTCCTCACTGACTACGAGCAGTACTTC
.	TRBV14	.	TRBJ2-5	CASSPGSRDTQYF	TGTGCCAGCAGCCCCGGGAGTAGGGATACCCAGTACTTC
TRBD1	TRBV7-2	many	TRBJ1-6	CASSLRTGRDSPLHF	TGTGCCAGCAGCCTCCGGACAGGGAGAGATTCACCCCTCCACTTT
TRBD1	TRBV12-3/TRBV12-4	many	TRBJ1-5	CASRHGRQGEPQHF	TGTGCCAGCAGACACGGCCGACAGGGAGAGCCCCAGCATTTT
TRBD1	TRBV27	many	TRBJ2-7	CASSARDRVIYEQYF	TGTGCCAGCAGCGCACGGGACAGGGTGATCTACGAGCAGTACTTC
.	TRBV11-2	many	TRBJ2-4	CASSDRRGNRKNIQYF	TGTGCCAGCAGCGACCGAAGGGGGAACCGCAAAAACATTCAGTACTTC
TRBD1	TRBV18	many	TRBJ2-5	CASARPGQYSETQYF	TGTGCCAGCGCACGACCGGGACAGTATTCCGAGACCCAGTACTTC
.	TRBV20-1	many	TRBJ1-3	CSARDHSGNTIYF	TGCAGTGCTAGGGACCACTCTGGAAACACCATATATTTT
.	TRBV6-5	many	TRBJ1-1	CASALQGNTEAFF	TGTGCCAGCGCCCTACAGGGGAACACTGAAGCTTTCTTT
.	TRBV7-9	few	TRBJ1-1	CASSDKTANTEAFF	TGTGCCAGCAGCGACAAGACGGCGAACACTGAAGCTTTCTTT
TRBD1	TRBV6-2/TRBV6-3	many	TRBJ1-2	CASSTPTGGDYGYTF	TGTGCCAGCAGTACCCCGACAGGGGGCGACTATGGCTACACCTTC
.	TRBV5-1	few	TRBJ1-6	CASSPREGTGSPLHF	TGCGCCAGCAGCCCGCGAGAGGGAACAGGCTCACCCCTCCACTTT
.	TRBV15	.	TRBJ1-1	CATSREGAGAFF	TGTGCCACCAGCAGAGAGGGGGCTGGAGCTTTCTTT
.	TRBV2	many	TRBJ2-2	CASSERGYPNTGELFF	TGTGCCAGCAGTGAAAGGGGGTATCCGAACACCGGGGAGCTGTTTTTT
TRBD2	TRBV6-1	.	TRBJ2-7	CASSEARDYPYEQYF	TGTGCCAGCAGTGAAGCTCGGGACTACCCCTACGAGCAGTACTTC
.	TRBV6-5	few	TRBJ2-7	CASSYSTGISYEQYF	TGTGCCAGCAGTTACTCTACAGGAATCTCCTACGAGCAGTACTTC
.	TRBV27	many	TRBJ1-5	CASRFLGQQPQHF	TGTGCCAGCAGGTTTCTGGGCCAGCAGCCCCAGCATTTT
TRBD1	TRBV29-1	many	TRBJ2-5	CSVETTGVGETQYF	TGCAGCGTTGAAACGACAGGGGTAGGAGAGACCCAGTACTTC
.	TRBV2	many	TRBJ2-2	CASSPSSAGELFF	TGTGCCAGCAGCCCAAGTTCCGCCGGGGAGCTGTTTTTT
TRBD1	TRBV27	many	TRBJ1-1	CASREWGQGKGTEAFF	TGTGCCAGCAGGGAATGGGGACAGGGAAAGGGCACTGAAGCTTTCTTT
TRBD2	TRBV18	few	TRBJ2-7	CASSPVTSGKYEQYF	TGTGCCAGCTCACCGGTAACTAGCGGGAAATACGAGCAGTACTTC
.	TRBV6-5	many	TRBJ1-2	CASSYSSGSGYTF	TGTGCCAGCAGTTACTCGTCCGGGTCCGGCTACACCTTC
.	TRBV30	many	TRBJ1-1	CAWSRPNTEAFF	TGTGCCTGGAGTCGACCGAACACTGAAGCTTTCTTT